A selection of T cell receptor beta chains follows, all from one sample in a study of pediatric ulcerative colitis. Profiled with immunoSEQ multiplex PCR; TCRdb holds only in-frame clones, not every one. The table has 30,000 to 35,000 clones, roughly three quarters seen once. The sample consisted of gut tissue. These TCRs come from a boy between 10 and 17 years old with mild ulcerative colitis. Both conserved end residues are part of each CDR3. The order of the fields is J gene, clone size, V gene, D gene, CDR3 DNA, CDR3 protein. D genes are given only for firm matches. Clone size appears in some rows only: once, few, many, or a class for an expanded clone.

TRBJ1-6	-	TRBV18	TRBD1	TGTGCCAGCTCACCGGGACAGTATAATTCACCCCTCCACTTT	CASSPGQYNSPLHF
TRBJ2-5	-	TRBV5-4	TRBD2	TGTGCCAGCAGCCCACCGGGAGGGGGGGAGACCCAGTACTTC	CASSPPGGGETQYF
TRBJ2-6	-	TRBV7-8	-	TGTGCCAGCAGCTTAGTTCGTATCGCCTGGTCTGGGGCCAACGTCCTGACTTTC	CASSLVRIAWSGANVLTF
TRBJ2-2	once	TRBV5-1	-	TGCGCCAGCAGCGTGCAGTCTACCGGGGAGCTGTTTTTT	CASSVQSTGELFF
TRBJ2-7	-	TRBV6-1	TRBD1	TGTGCCAGCAGGGACCGGGACAGGGGTTACGAGCAGTACTTC	CASRDRDRGYEQYF
TRBJ2-3	-	TRBV2	-	TGTGCCAGCAACAGCTGGGGGAGCACAGATACGCAGTATTTT	CASNSWGSTDTQYF
TRBJ1-4	once	TRBV4-2	-	TGTGCCAGCAGCCAAGAGGGACCGATTGAGAAACTGTTTTTT	CASSQEGPIEKLFF
TRBJ2-3	-	TRBV4-1	TRBD1	TGCGCCAGCAGCTCCGGGACAGGGTACACAGATACGCAGTATTTT	CASSSGTGYTDTQYF
TRBJ1-2	-	TRBV23-1	-	TGCGCCAGCAGTCGGGCGCAGGGCTTCTTCTATGGCTACACCTTC	CASSRAQGFFYGYTF
TRBJ1-2	few	TRBV19	-	TGTGCCAGTAGTATAGACTATATGGACAACTATGGCTACACCTTC	CASSIDYMDNYGYTF
TRBJ1-1	few	TRBV6-6	-	TGTGCCAGCAGTCTGTCGATCGAGGGGACTGAAGCTTTCTTT	CASSLSIEGTEAFF
TRBJ2-7	-	TRBV4-1	-	TGCGCCAGCAGCCAAGGCAGGGGCCTTTCCTACGAGCAGTACTTC	CASSQGRGLSYEQYF
TRBJ1-4	once	TRBV11-2	-	TGTGCCAGCAGCCGAGCCCTGAATGAAAAACTGTTTTTT	CASSRALNEKLFF
TRBJ2-5	-	TRBV29-1	-	TGCAGCGGGGAACTTGCGTACCAAGAGACCCAGTACTTC	CSGELAYQETQYF
TRBJ1-2	-	TRBV19	TRBD1	TGTGCCAGTAGTATTATTGGACAGGGGTATGGCTACACCTTC	CASSIIGQGYGYTF
TRBJ2-2	-	TRBV7-6	-	TGTGCCAGCAGCTTAGCGGCATACGGGGCGTCGGGGGAGCTGTTTTTT	CASSLAAYGASGELFF
TRBJ1-1	-	TRBV5-8	-	TGTGCCAGCAGCTGGGGACGGTGGATGAACACTGAAGCTTTCTTT	CASSWGRWMNTEAFF